A selection of T cell receptor delta chains follows, all from one sample in a study of gamma-delta T cells after stem cell transplantation. TCRdb reanalyzed the RT-PCR reads using CATT. Among some 2,400 delta-chain clones listed, roughly 45% were seen once. Input material: gamma-delta T cells. The origin of the receptors is a human donor. It is not recorded whose cells these are; they may come from a transplant donor. The CDR3 runs from the conserved cysteine through the conserved F or W. A D gene is named only where the DNA matches it firmly. A row's size may be missing; if present it is once, few, many or a size class.

length	D	V	J	size	CDR3	DNA
15	TRDD3	TRDV2	TRDJ1	few	CACDLLGAQFDNLIF	TGTGCCTGTGACTTACTGGGGGCTCAATTCGATAACCTCATCTTT
18	-	TRDV2	TRDJ1	once	CACDTWSVLVDGTDKLIF	TGTGCCTGTGACACCTGGTCCGTCCTGGTGGATGGCACCGATAAACTCATCTTT
20	-	TRDV2	TRDJ1	-	CACDSAPTPDTLEYTDKLIF	TGTGCCTGTGACTCTGCTCCTACTCCGGACACCCTGGAGTACACCGATAAACTCATCTTT
19	-	TRDV2	TRDJ1	once	CACDTLGGLVPWSTDNLIF	TGTGCCTGTGACACTTTGGGGGGCCTGGTCCCCTGGTCCACCGATAACCTCATCTTT
17	TRDD3	TRDV2	TRDJ1	-	CACDAVLGDTYTDKLIF	TGTGCCTGTGACGCCGTACTGGGGGATACGTACACCGATAAACTCATCTTT
15	TRDD3	TRDV2	TRDJ1	few	CACDVLGDKTDKLIF	TGTGCCTGTGACGTACTGGGGGATAAAACCGATAAACTCATCTTT
16	TRDD3	TRDV2	TRDJ1	-	CACDPLGDTRGNTLIF	TGTGCCTGTGATCCACTGGGGGATACGCGCGGAAATACACTCATCTTT
18	TRDD3	TRDV2	TRDJ1	-	CACDTLLGDPEDTDKLIF	TGTGCCTGTGACACCCTACTGGGGGACCCCGAGGACACCGATAAACTCATCTTT
18	TRDD3	TRDV2	TRDJ1	few	CACDPLAGTGGITDKLIF	TGTGCCTGTGACCCGCTCGCGGGCACTGGGGGTATCACCGATAAACTCATCTTT
23	TRDD3	TRDV1	TRDJ1	-	CALGELGTLLSTGGYTYTDKLIF	TGTGCTCTTGGGGAACTAGGCACCCTACTAAGTACTGGGGGATACACGTACACCGATAAACTCATCTTT
14	-	TRDV2	TRDJ1	large	CACDPLGLYDKLIF	TGTGCCTGTGACCCACTGGGACTCTACGATAAACTCATCTTT
18	-	TRDV2	TRDJ1	-	CACDSLPTSVGSGHKLIF	-
15	TRDD3	TRDV2	TRDJ1	large	CACDPVGGYADKLIF	TGTGCCTGTGACCCAGTTGGGGGATACGCTGATAAACTCATCTTT
18	TRDD3	TRDV2	TRDJ3	-	CACDTAGGSSWDTRQMFF	TGTGCCTGCGACACGGCTGGGGGCAGCTCCTGGGACACCCGACAGATGTTTTTC
18	TRDD3	TRDV1	TRDJ1	-	CALGELQSRTGGYRKLIF	TGTGCTCTTGGGGAACTCCAGAGTCGCACCGGGGGATACCGTAAACTCATCTTT
18	TRDD3	TRDV2	TRDJ1	large	CACDRLGGDTPVTDKLIF	TGTGCCTGTGATCGTTTGGGGGGGGATACCCCCGTCACCGATAAACTCATCTTT
24	TRDD3	TRDV2	TRDJ1	-	CACDTVLGGRTTGGYNDLSDKLIF	TGTGCCTGTGACACTGTTTTAGGGGGCAGAACGACTGGGGGATACAACGACCTATCCGATAAACTCATCTTT
17	TRDD3	TRDV2	TRDJ1	-	CACESLTGGYETDKLIF	TGTGCCTGTGAATCCCTTACTGGGGGATACGAGACCGATAAACTCATCTTC
16	TRDD3	TRDV2	TRDJ1	few	CACDTLVGENTDKLIF	TGTGCCTGTGACACTTTGGTGGGGGAAAACACCGATAAACTCATCTTT
19	TRDD3	TRDV2	TRDJ1	large	CACDTVAGGYAKYTDKLIF	TGTGCCTGTGACACCGTGGCTGGGGGATACGCGAAGTACACCGATAAACTCATCTTT
19	-	TRDV2	TRDJ3	few	CACDTGGLRSSWDTRQMFF	TGTGCCTGTGACACGGGGGGACTACGGAGCTCCTGGGACACCCGACAGATGTTTTTC
20	TRDD3	TRDV2	TRDJ1	-	CACDALFPARAGGDTDKLIF	TGTGCCTGTGACGCCCTTTTTCCGGCAAGAGCTGGGGGGGACACCGATAAACTCATCTTT
16	TRDD3	TRDV2	TRDJ1	medium-sized	CACDALTGGYVDKLIF	TGTGCCTGTGACGCCCTTACTGGGGGATACGTCGATAAACTCATCTTT
19	TRDD3	TRDV2	TRDJ1	large	CACDPVLGDTPLYTDKLIF	TGTGCCTGTGACCCAGTACTGGGGGATACGCCTTTGTACACCGATAAACTCATCTTT
19	TRDD3	TRDV2	TRDJ1	-	CACDTVVVGGYEGTDNLIF	TGTGCCTGTGACACCGTAGTCGTCGGGGGATACGAGGGGACCGATAACCTCATCTTT
19	TRDD3	TRDV2	TRDJ1	-	CACDTVLGDPNPYTDNLIF	TGTGCCTGTGACACTGTACTGGGGGACCCAAACCCCTACACCGATAACCTCATCTTT
21	TRDD3	TRDV2	TRDJ3	few	CACDPLEQGDSVSWDTRQMFF	TGTGCCTGTGACCCGTTGGAGCAGGGGGATTCGGTATCCTGGGACACCCGACAGATGTTTTTC
21	TRDD3	TRDV2	TRDJ3	few	CACDTVGDIDGRSWDTRQMFF	TGTGCCTGTGACACCGTGGGGGATATAGATGGTCGCTCCTGGGACACCCGACAGATGTTTTTC
21	TRDD3	TRDV2	TRDJ3	few	CACDTVAAGDTRPWDTRQMFF	TGTGCCTGTGACACCGTAGCCGCTGGGGATACGCGACCCTGGGACACCCGACAGATGTTTTTC